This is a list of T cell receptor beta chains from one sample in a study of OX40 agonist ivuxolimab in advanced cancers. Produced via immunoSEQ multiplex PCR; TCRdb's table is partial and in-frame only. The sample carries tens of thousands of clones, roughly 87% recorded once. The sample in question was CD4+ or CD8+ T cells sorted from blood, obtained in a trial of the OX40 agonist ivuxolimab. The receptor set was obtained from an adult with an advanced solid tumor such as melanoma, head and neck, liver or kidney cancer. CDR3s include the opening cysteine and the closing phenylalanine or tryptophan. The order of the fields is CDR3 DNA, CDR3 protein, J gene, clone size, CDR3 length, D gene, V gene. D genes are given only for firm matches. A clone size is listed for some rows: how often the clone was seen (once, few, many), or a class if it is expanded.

TGCGCCAGCAGCTTGGCTAGCGAGGACAATGAGCAGTTCTTC | CASSLASEDNEQFF | TRBJ2-1 | - | 14 | - | TRBV5-1
TGTGCCAGCAGTTCCTTACGGACTAGCGGGACCCCTTCGACCCCAGATACGCAGTATTTT | CASSSLRTSGTPSTPDTQYF | TRBJ2-3 | - | 20 | TRBD2 | TRBV27
TGTGCCAGCAGCTTAGTATATGGGACAGGGAACACCGGGGAGCTGTTTTTT | CASSLVYGTGNTGELFF | TRBJ2-2 | - | 17 | TRBD1 | TRBV7-2
TGTGCCAGCAGCGTGGGACAGGGGGAGACCCAGTACTTC | CASSVGQGETQYF | TRBJ2-5 | - | 13 | TRBD1 | TRBV7-3
TGTGCCAGCAGCACCAACCCGGGACAGTTCTCGGCCCAGCATTTT | CASSTNPGQFSAQHF | TRBJ1-5 | - | 15 | TRBD1 | TRBV5-4
TGTGCCAGTAGGAGGACTGGGGCCTACGAGCAGTACTTC | CASRRTGAYEQYF | TRBJ2-7 | once | 13 | - | TRBV19
TGTGCCATGGGACTAGCGGGAGGGCCGTTGTGGAAAGAGACCCAGTACTTC | CAMGLAGGPLWKETQYF | TRBJ2-5 | - | 17 | - | TRBV21-1
TGCGCCAGCAGTTCCCGGACAGGGGAAGAGACCCAGTACTTC | CASSSRTGEETQYF | TRBJ2-5 | - | 14 | TRBD1 | TRBV5-1
TGTGCCAGCAGTATACAGGGGGGTAACTATGGCTACACCTTC | CASSIQGGNYGYTF | TRBJ1-2 | - | 14 | TRBD1 | TRBV14
TGTGCCATCAAATTACAGGGGAACACTGAAGCTTTCTTT | CAIKLQGNTEAFF | TRBJ1-1 | many | 13 | - | TRBV10-3
TGTGCCATCAGTGAGGCTGGGGGAGCTAATTCACCCCTCCACTTT | CAISEAGGANSPLHF | TRBJ1-6 | - | 15 | - | TRBV10-3
TGTGCCAGCAGTTTATGGCCCTTGAGCTCCTACAATGAGCAGTTCTTC | CASSLWPLSSYNEQFF | TRBJ2-1 | - | 16 | - | TRBV27
TGTGCCAGCTCACCGGGGAGCTCGTGGGCAGGTGCAGATACGCAGTATTTT | CASSPGSSWAGADTQYF | TRBJ2-3 | - | 17 | - | TRBV18
TGTGCCAGCAGTTACTCTGGCTTTTCAGATACGCAGTATTTT | CASSYSGFSDTQYF | TRBJ2-3 | - | 14 | - | TRBV6-5
TGCAGCGTTGCTGGGGCCGGGACCAAAAACATTCAGTACTTC | CSVAGAGTKNIQYF | TRBJ2-4 | - | 14 | - | TRBV29-1
TGTGCCAGCTCCTCGGGGTACAATGAGCAGTTCTTC | CASSSGYNEQFF | TRBJ2-1 | once | 12 | - | TRBV7-2
TGCGCCAGCAGTGATCCTACAGGGGACGAGCAGTACTTC | CASSDPTGDEQYF | TRBJ2-7 | many | 13 | TRBD1 | TRBV10-2
TGTGCCAGCAGCTTGAGTTTAGGAGATTGGGGCTACACCTTC | CASSLSLGDWGYTF | TRBJ1-2 | once | 14 | - | TRBV5-6
TGTGCCAGTAGTTCCCGTCCTAGCGGGAATCTTGATGAGCAGTTCTTC | CASSSRPSGNLDEQFF | TRBJ2-1 | - | 16 | TRBD2 | TRBV19
TGTGCCAGGCCGGGACAGTGGTTCGATGAGCAGTTCTTC | CARPGQWFDEQFF | TRBJ2-1 | - | 13 | TRBD1 | TRBV28
TGTGCCAGCAGCGACCACCGACTAGCGGGAGTATCTGATACGCAGTATTTT | CASSDHRLAGVSDTQYF | TRBJ2-3 | - | 17 | TRBD2 | TRBV27
TGTGCCATCCGAACTAGCGGAGGGGTACAAGAGACCCAGTACTTC | CAIRTSGGVQETQYF | TRBJ2-5 | - | 15 | TRBD2 | TRBV10-3
TGTGCCAGCAGTCTTTCCAGGGGAGCGTATAGCAATCAGCCCCAGCATTTT | CASSLSRGAYSNQPQHF | TRBJ1-5 | - | 17 | - | TRBV28
TGTGCCAGCAGCCTCCCCGGGACAGGGGAAAAACTGTTTTTT | CASSLPGTGEKLFF | TRBJ1-4 | - | 14 | TRBD1 | TRBV4-2
TGTGCCAGCTCACCACCGGGGCAGGGATCAGATACGCAGTATTTT | CASSPPGQGSDTQYF | TRBJ2-3 | few | 15 | - | TRBV18
TGTGCCTGGAGTGTCGGCCAGTACAATGAGCAGTTCTTC | CAWSVGQYNEQFF | TRBJ2-1 | - | 13 | - | TRBV30
TGCGCCAGCAGCTTGGGTGAGACTAGCACAGATACGCAGTATTTT | CASSLGETSTDTQYF | TRBJ2-3 | - | 15 | - | TRBV5-1
TGTGCCAGCAGTTACTCCTACGAGCAGTACTTC | CASSYSYEQYF | TRBJ2-7 | - | 11 | - | TRBV2
TGCGCCAGCAGTGCCGACAGGTCTGGTGGCTACACCTTC | CASSADRSGGYTF | TRBJ1-2 | few | 13 | - | TRBV10-1
TGTGCCAGCAGTCTGGGACAACGTTGGGATACGCAGTATTTT | CASSLGQRWDTQYF | TRBJ2-3 | - | 14 | - | TRBV27
TGTGCCAGCTCCACAGGGTCGGTAGCGAACACTGAAGCTTTCTTT | CASSTGSVANTEAFF | TRBJ1-1 | - | 15 | - | TRBV18
TGTGCCGGGCCGGTGATTGGGGGAAACACCATATATTTT | CAGPVIGGNTIYF | TRBJ1-3 | - | 13 | - | TRBV30
TGCGCCAGCAGCTTACTAGCGGGAGGGATTGCAGATACGCAGTATTTT | CASSLLAGGIADTQYF | TRBJ2-3 | - | 16 | TRBD2 | TRBV5-1
TGTGCCAGCAGTGAAGTAGGGGGGAGCAATTCACCCCTCCACTTT | CASSEVGGSNSPLHF | TRBJ1-6 | - | 15 | - | TRBV6-1
TGTGCCATCAAGCTAGCGGGTTCAAGCACAGATACGCAGTATTTT | CAIKLAGSSTDTQYF | TRBJ2-3 | - | 15 | TRBD2 | TRBV10-3
TGTGCCACCAGTTACGCCGGCGGCAGCCGAATCTACACTGAAGCTTTCTTT | CATSYAGGSRIYTEAFF | TRBJ1-1 | - | 17 | - | TRBV15
TGTGCCAGCAATCCACAGCGGGAGAGGGCCAATGAGCAGTTCTTC | CASNPQRERANEQFF | TRBJ2-1 | - | 15 | TRBD2 | TRBV2
TGCGCCAGCAGCTTGAGACAGGGGACTGAAGCTTTCTTT | CASSLRQGTEAFF | TRBJ1-1 | - | 13 | TRBD1 | TRBV5-1
TGTGCCAGCAGTGACCCCTTCTACGAGCAGTACTTC | CASSDPFYEQYF | TRBJ2-7 | - | 12 | - | TRBV6-1
TGTGCCAGCAACTATGGGAAAGCGGGAGGGTGGGCAGATACGCAGTATTTT | CASNYGKAGGWADTQYF | TRBJ2-3 | - | 17 | TRBD2 | TRBV28
TGTGCCAGCAGGCTACAGGGTTCTGGAAACACCATATATTTT | CASRLQGSGNTIYF | TRBJ1-3 | - | 14 | - | TRBV28
TGTGCCATCAAGGGACAGGGAAGCTCTGGAAACACCATATATTTT | CAIKGQGSSGNTIYF | TRBJ1-3 | few | 15 | TRBD1 | TRBV10-3
TGTGCCAGCTCACCACCCGCGGGAGCAGCCTACGAGCAGTACTTC | CASSPPAGAAYEQYF | TRBJ2-7 | - | 15 | TRBD2 | TRBV18
TGCGCCAGCAGTGAAGGGACTAGCGGGTGGAATGAGCAGTTCTTC | CASSEGTSGWNEQFF | TRBJ2-1 | - | 15 | TRBD2 | TRBV10-1
TGTGCCAGTAGGTTCCGGGGGGCTTCTGGAAACACCATATATTTT | CASRFRGASGNTIYF | TRBJ1-3 | - | 15 | - | TRBV19
TGCGCCAGCAGCCCCCTGGCGGGAGGCCACTCCTACGAGCAGTACTTC | CASSPLAGGHSYEQYF | TRBJ2-7 | - | 16 | TRBD2 | TRBV5-1
TGTGCCAGCAGCCTCGGACAGACTCTGAACACTGAAGCTTTCTTT | CASSLGQTLNTEAFF | TRBJ1-1 | - | 15 | - | TRBV7-8
TGTGCCAGCAGTAGGACCCTCGGGGAGCTGTTTTTT | CASSRTLGELFF | TRBJ2-2 | - | 12 | - | TRBV11-2
TGCGCCAGCAGCCAAGGACAAGGGTGGGGGGAGACCCAGTACTTC | CASSQGQGWGETQYF | TRBJ2-5 | - | 15 | - | TRBV4-3
TGTGCCAGCAGCCCGGGGGGGCGGCAGCCCCAGCATTTT | CASSPGGRQPQHF | TRBJ1-5 | - | 13 | - | TRBV11-2
TGTGCCAGCAGTTCGGTGGTTGGGGCCAACGTCCTGACTTTC | CASSSVVGANVLTF | TRBJ2-6 | - | 14 | - | TRBV27
TGTGCCAGCAGCCGTTGGTCCTCAGGGGCGAGTTACACTGAAGCTTTCTTT | CASSRWSSGASYTEAFF | TRBJ1-1 | - | 17 | - | TRBV5-6
TGCGCCAGCAGCTTGGGGGCTAGCGGGAGTGCGCAGTACTTC | CASSLGASGSAQYF | TRBJ2-7 | - | 14 | TRBD2 | TRBV5-1
TGCGCCAGCAGCCTGACTAGCGCCGGGAGCTCCTACAATGAGCAGTTCTTC | CASSLTSAGSSYNEQFF | TRBJ2-1 | - | 17 | TRBD2 | TRBV4-1
TGTGCCAGTAGTCCGGGGGGCACCGGGGAGCTGTTTTTT | CASSPGGTGELFF | TRBJ2-2 | - | 13 | TRBD2 | TRBV19